The table lists the clone carrying this T cell receptor (beta chain) with a few counts. This sample was taken from a study of blood T cell repertoires in COVID-19. For the study at large: Sources were T cells, B-cell-depleted T cells, or PBMCs; the material itself was cDNA or gDNA.

Per the authors' pipeline: It was from reference gene primer amplification that nucleated cell counts were estimated. Here immunoSEQ multiplex PCR was the method, and the copy in TCRdb shows in-frame clones only, minus some. For V, J and clone size, that table is used; D and trimming come from the DNA. Of about 81,000 clones detected, approximately 82% appear once; the ten largest clones hold about 7.4%. V was shortened by 0 bases and J by 6 bases, with 17 bases between the two germline ends. This CDR3 contains 16 residues. Germline CDR1 reads MGHRA; CDR2 reads YSYEKL. The gene calls are TRBV4-1 and TRBJ1-1; no clear D gene. This receptor was identified in a human donor in a cohort sampled during active COVID-19. The sequenced sample consisted of peripheral blood. In DNA, the CDR3 is TGCGCCAGCAGCCAAGATCCCATCCGGGGTCTCGCTGAAGCTTTCTTT. It yields the protein CASSQDPIRGLAEAFF.